This TCR beta chain was profiled in a study of metastatic and nonmetastatic thyroid tumors. Study-wide context: Repertoire comparisons spanned blood and tumor or nodule tissue from malignant and benign thyroid patients. The study, taken as a whole, reports: Relative to benign nodules, malignant thyroid tumors were reportedly characterized by significantly elevated TCR beta diversity in blood and tumor.

This clone is judged medium-sized. Its antigen remains unidentified. Trimming removed 3 bases from V and 8 bases from J, with 16 bases in between. CDR3 length: 14 amino acids. The authors' processing: Researchers built a distant-metastasis classifier for papillary thyroid cancer that drew on CDR3 differences across clinicopathological groups. Through MiXCR, TCRdb re-clonotyped the PCR reads. TCRdb's processing, not the study's, gives the V and J calls here. The data hold under 45,000 clones, with 28% observed a single time. No treatment of any kind had been given to any patient before thyroid surgery. Sequencing input: blood. This chain uses TRBV12-3 or TRBV12-4 with TRBJ1-2; D remains unclear. The source is a male donor with papillary thyroid cancer or a benign thyroid nodule (not recorded which). Some clones in this sample may be carry-over from other donors' samples. The CDR3 coding sequence is TGTGCCAGCAGTTTTTGGGCCGGCGGATGGGGCTACACCTTC. Amino acids: CASSFWAGGWGYTF.